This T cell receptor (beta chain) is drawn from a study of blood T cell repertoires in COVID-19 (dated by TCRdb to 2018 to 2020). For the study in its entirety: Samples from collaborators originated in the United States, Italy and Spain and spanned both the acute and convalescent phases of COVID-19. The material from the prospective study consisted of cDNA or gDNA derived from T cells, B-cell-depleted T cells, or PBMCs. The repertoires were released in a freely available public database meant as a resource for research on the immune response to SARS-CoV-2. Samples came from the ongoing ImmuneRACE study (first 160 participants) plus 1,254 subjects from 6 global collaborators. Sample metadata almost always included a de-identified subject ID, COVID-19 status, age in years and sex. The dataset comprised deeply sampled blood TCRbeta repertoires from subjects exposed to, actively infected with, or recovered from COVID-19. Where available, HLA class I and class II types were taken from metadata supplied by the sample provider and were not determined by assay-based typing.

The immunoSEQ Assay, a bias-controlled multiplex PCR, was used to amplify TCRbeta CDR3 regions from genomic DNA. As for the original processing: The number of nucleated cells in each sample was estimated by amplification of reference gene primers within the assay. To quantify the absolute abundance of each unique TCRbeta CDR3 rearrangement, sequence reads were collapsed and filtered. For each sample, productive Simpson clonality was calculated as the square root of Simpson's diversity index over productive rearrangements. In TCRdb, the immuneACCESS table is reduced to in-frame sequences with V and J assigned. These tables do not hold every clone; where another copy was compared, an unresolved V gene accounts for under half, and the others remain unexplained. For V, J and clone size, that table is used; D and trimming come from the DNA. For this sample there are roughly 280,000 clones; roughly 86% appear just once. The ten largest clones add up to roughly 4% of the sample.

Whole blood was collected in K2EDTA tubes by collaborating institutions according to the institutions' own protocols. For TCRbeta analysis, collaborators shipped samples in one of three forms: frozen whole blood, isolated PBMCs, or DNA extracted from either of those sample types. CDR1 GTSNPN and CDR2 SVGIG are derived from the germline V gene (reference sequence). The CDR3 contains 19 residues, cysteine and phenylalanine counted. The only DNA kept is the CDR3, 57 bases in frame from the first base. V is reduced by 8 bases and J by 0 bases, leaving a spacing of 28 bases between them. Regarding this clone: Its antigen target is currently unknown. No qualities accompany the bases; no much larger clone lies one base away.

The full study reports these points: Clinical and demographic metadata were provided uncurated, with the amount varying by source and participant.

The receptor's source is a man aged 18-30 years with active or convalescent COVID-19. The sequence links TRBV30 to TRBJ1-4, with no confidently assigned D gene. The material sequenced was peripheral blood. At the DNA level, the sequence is TGTGCCGGCCAGGCGAGGACTTCCATACTCTTTTCAACTAATGAAAAACTGTTTTTT. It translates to CAGQARTSILFSTNEKLFF.